This TCR beta chain is drawn from a study of cytomegalovirus exposure and HLA in healthy donors. Amplification used 60 Vbeta primers and 13 Jbeta primers. Method: immunoSEQ multiplex PCR; TCRdb's copy keeps in-frame clones and lacks some. The table lists under 250,000 clones, approximately 83% of them singletons. The CDR3 spans 13 residues. The chain links TRBV12-2 to TRBJ2-5; the table's D call TRBD2 went unverified against the DNA. TRBV12-2 is deemed a pseudogene. The sequencing input was PBMCs. The receptor's source is a woman aged 45-65 years in good health and CMV-seropositive. The CDR3 DNA is TGTGCAAGTCGCTTAAACGGGCAAGAGACCCAGTACTTC. It codes for CASRLNGQETQYF.